The clone carrying this TCR beta chain has only one observation. Other nucleotide sequences in the sample specify the same CDR3. CDR1 is SGDLS, CDR2 YYNGEE, per germline. Trimming cost V 3 bases and J 4 bases; bases outside gene matches: 4. There are 14 residues in the CDR3. Free of recent acute infections or vaccinations, the donors were healthy HIV-negative adults. These data are taken from a study of shared clonotypes between healthy human individuals. This was a deep-level run. Per sorted-subset replicate PCR, input was approximately 180 ng DNA, representing tens of thousands of T cell genomes. Libraries were prepared by immunoSEQ multiplex PCR; TCRdb keeps only in-frame clonotypes and omits some of them. Of some 500,000 clones in the sample, approximately 95% are singletons; the top ten hold under 0.065%.

The sample was naive CD4+ T cells sorted from blood. Subset: CD45RA+ positively selected. The chain recombines TRBV9 with TRBJ2-5; TRBD1 matches 9 bases. The source of this sequence is a woman aged 25 to 39 in good health. The CDR3: CASSGTGGAETQYF. CDR3 in DNA: TGTGCCAGCAGCGGAACAGGGGGCGCAGAGACCCAGTACTTC.